One and the same sample provided the 9 T cell receptor beta chains below, sequenced in a study of blood T cells in healthy people across ages. The use of a sample-barcoded 5' primer and a J-beta primer mix characterized a second PCR of roughly 6 to 11 cycles. MiXCR was run by TCRdb on the 5' RACE reads, yielding one entry per CDR3 protein. The sample lists roughly 800,000 distinct CDR3 sequences, roughly 24% occurring once. This same sample was also taken into another study, of T cells of mothers and their children.

Input material: blood. The receptors originated from a boy younger than 18 in good health.

This chain links TRBV7-6 with TRBJ2-2; a weak D match, TRBD1 (6 bases). CDR3 size: 15 residues. Germline V CDR1 and CDR2: SGHVS, FNYEAQ. V was pared by 1 base and J by 4 bases, with 10 bases between. CDR3 DNA sequence: TGTGCCAGCAGCTTAGAACAGGGTGGCACCGGGGAGCTGTTTTTT. Protein: CASSLEQGGTGELFF.

This clonotype has more than one count but fewer than ten. The chain has TRBV15 and TRBJ2-5; 7 nucleotides agree with TRBD1. The J call may be incorrect, as the DNA end agrees better with TRBJ2-7. The CDR3 spans 15 residues. Per germline, CDR1 LNHNV and CDR2 YYDKDF (reference sequence). The CDR3 DNA reads TGTGCCACCAGCAGAGGGGGGACAGAAACCTACGAGCAGTACTTC. Translating it yields CATSRGGTETYEQYF.

This clonotype was counted only a few times. The chain is built from TRBV2 and TRBJ1-1; 9 bases align to TRBD1. This CDR3 comprises 15 residues. V dropped 7 bases and J dropped 0; count of bases not matched to a gene: 6. Germline lookup yields CDR1 SNHLY and CDR2 FYNNEI. CDR3 coding DNA: TGTGCCAGCAATAAGGACAGGGGATTGAACACTGAAGCTTTCTTT. The encoded protein is CASNKDRGLNTEAFF. Based on the CDR3 plus reference TRBV2 and TRBJ1-1, the full variable domain is EPEVTQTPSHQVTQMGQEVILRCVPISNHLYFYWYRQILGQKVEFLVSFYNNEISEKSEIFDDQFSVERPDGSNFTLKIRSTKLEDSAMYFCASNKDRGLNTEAFFGQGTRLTVV.

The gene calls are TRBV9 and TRBJ2-7; D is undetermined. The V gene lost 1 base and the J gene lost 6 bases, with 14 bases spanning the gap. The CDR3 contains 14 residues. Germline V gives CDR1 SGDLS, CDR2 YYNGEE. In DNA form, the CDR3 reads TGTGCCAGCAGCGTACGCACCGAGGATCGCGAGCAGTACTTC. This translates into CASSVRTEDREQYF.

The gene calls are TRBV11-2 and TRBJ2-5; 12 nucleotides line up with TRBD2. CDR1 and CDR2 (germline): SGHAT, FQNNGV. The CDR3 has 17 residues. V was clipped by 4 bases and J by 5 bases; unmatched bases: 11. CDR3 amino acids: CASSSGTSGGQSETQYF. The CDR3 DNA sequence: TGTGCCAGCAGCTCCGGAACTAGCGGGGGGCAATCGGAGACCCAGTACTTC.

In this sample, this clonotype turned up many times. Compared with germline, one end of the junction differs, possibly owing to a read error. V and J are TRBV5-1 and TRBJ2-5; TRBD2 aligns across 15 bases. This CDR3 is built from 16 residues. From germline, CDR1 is SGHRS and CDR2 YFSETQ. The CDR3, as DNA: TGTGCCAGCAGCCTGGGACTAGCGGGGGGTCAAGAGACCCAGTACTTC. Amino acid sequence: CASSLGLAGGQETQYF. Drawing the rest from reference TRBV5-1 and TRBJ2-5, the complete variable domain is KAGVTQTPRYLIKTRGQQVTLSCSPISGHRSVSWYQQTPGQGLQFLFEYFSETQRNKGNFPGRFSGRQFSNSRSEMNVSTLELGDSALYLCASSLGLAGGQETQYFGPGTRLLVL.

The rearrangement links TRBV4-2 to TRBJ2-3, with a weak D call TRBD2 (6 bases). The CDR3 loop spans 18 amino acids. The V gene's germline CDR1 is LGHNA and CDR2 YNFKEQ. V gave up 1 base and J gave up 2 bases, with 19 bases separating them. The DNA of the CDR3 is TGTGCCAGCAGCCAAGCCCTCCCCTGGGGCGGGGTCACAGATACGCAGTATTTT. Protein sequence: CASSQALPWGGVTDTQYF.

Many counts were recorded for this clonotype. The CDR3 loop is CASSLTSGGWETQYF. In nucleotides, the CDR3 is TGTGCCAGCAGCTTAACGTCAGGGGGTTGGGAGACCCAGTACTTC. The rearrangement links TRBV7-3 to TRBJ2-5, with 7 bases that match TRBD1. Losses at the gene ends were 0 bases for V and 5 bases for J; bases not matched to a gene: 6. CDR3 length: 15 amino acids. CDR1 and CDR2 from the germline V gene are SGHTA and FQGTGA.

The gene calls are TRBV25-1 and TRBJ2-5, with a possible D match to TRBD2 (5 bases). With 6 bases removed from V and 1 base from J, the gap between germline ends came to 12 bases. The germline V gene encodes CDR1 MGHDK and CDR2 SYGVNS. This CDR3 contains 14 residues. The CDR3 DNA reads TGTGCCAGCAGGGTTGGGAGAGGCCAAGAGACCCAGTACTTC. This codes for CASRVGRGQETQYF.